The entry that follows covers one T cell receptor beta chain sequence. Its target is unknown. The data belong to a study of brain T cells in children with intractable seizures. The study's findings and limits: Viral specificity was inferred only from CDR3 similarity; HCMV serostatus was unknown. Absence of clones before surgery may stem from lower sequencing depth.

This CDR3 is built from 16 residues. Germline values: CDR1 KGHSY, CDR2 FQNENV. V was clipped by 0 bases and J by 7 bases; unmatched bases: 5. Clones were read by immunoSEQ multiplex PCR, and TCRdb kept only the in-frame ones, dropping some. This sample has roughly 120,000 clones, with roughly 94% found just once. Surgery cases with the highest brain T cell transcript signatures were chosen for sequencing. At least one anti-epileptic drug was given before surgery. The sequencing used peripheral blood, collected at surgery. The sequence was collected from a boy in the first two years of life with hemimegalencephaly and intractable seizures. The gene calls are TRBV16 and TRBJ1-6, with TRBD1 matching 8 bases. CDR3 loop: CASSQSADRVNSPLHF. CDR3 nucleotide sequence: TGTGCCAGCAGCCAATCTGCGGACAGGGTGAATTCACCCCTCCACTTT.